Below, 20 T cell receptor beta chains from the same sample are listed, as sequenced in a study of T cell responses to AZD1222 COVID-19 vaccine. Libraries were prepared by immunoSEQ multiplex PCR; TCRdb keeps only in-frame clonotypes and omits some of them. The data contain about 140,000 clones, about 92% of them singletons. The starting material was peripheral blood, obtained 28 days after the second AZD1222 dose. Receptor source: an adult who received the AZD1222 COVID-19 vaccine.

The V gene is TRBV3-1 (or the pseudogene TRBV3-2), the J gene TRBJ1-5, with 8 bases fitting TRBD1. The germline CDR1 and CDR2 sequences are LGHDT and YNNKEL (reference sequence). The CDR3 covers 19 residues. The V segment lost 4 bases and the J segment 2 bases; nucleotides outside the gene matches: 16. The CDR3 nucleotides are TGTGCCAGCAGCCCGAGCTACCGGGACAGGCAGGGTGGCAATCAGCCCCAGCATTTT. Protein sequence: CASSPSYRDRQGGNQPQHF.

The gene calls are TRBV6-5 and TRBJ2-1, with D hard to call. Between the trimmed V and J ends, which lost 2 bases and 9 bases, there was a span of 11 bases. CDR1 and CDR2 (germline): MNHEY, SVGAGI. CDR3 length equals 13 residues. The CDR3 region is CASSYPRRGEQFF. CDR3 DNA: TGTGCCAGCAGTTACCCGAGAAGAGGTGAGCAGTTCTTC.

The chain combines TRBV19 with TRBJ2-5; 9 bases are shared with TRBD2. The CDR3 extends over 15 amino acids. V lost 5 bases and J lost 2; bases outside the gene matches: 6. The V gene's germline CDR1 is LNHDA and CDR2 SQIVND (reference sequence). The CDR3 region has the DNA TGTGCCAGTAGTCCTCTTAGCGGGAGACAAGAGACCCAGTACTTC. As protein: CASSPLSGRQETQYF.

The V gene is TRBV7-6, the J gene TRBJ2-3; 11 nucleotides match TRBD2. V lost 3 bases, J lost 8 bases, and 7 bases stayed unmatched. CDR3 size: 15 residues. CDR1 and CDR2 from the germline V gene are SGHVS and FNYEAQ. CDR3 sequence: CASSLTSGTMGTQYF. CDR3 bases: TGTGCCAGCAGCTTGACTAGCGGGACTATGGGTACGCAGTATTTT.

The chain carries TRBV6-5 and TRBJ2-5, with D perhaps matching TRBD1 (5 bases). Trimming took 6 bases from V and 7 from J, leaving 18 bases between them. CDR3 size: 14 residues. CDR1 is MNHEY, CDR2 SVGAGI, per germline. The CDR3 bases are TGTGCCAGCAGCCTGACAGTCCCTCCAGGGACCCAGTACTTC. Translating gives CASSLTVPPGTQYF.

This clone has just a few counts. V usage is TRBV6-2 or TRBV6-3 and J usage is TRBJ1-5; D possibly corresponds to TRBD1 (6 bases). The germline V gene has CDR1 MNHEY and CDR2 SVGEGT. Trimming shortened V by 7 bases and J by 4 bases, and 17 bases separated the two germline ends. The CDR3 runs to 15 residues. The CDR3 loop is CASTPRGASNQPQHF. The CDR3 DNA reads TGTGCCAGCACCCCCCGGGGGGCCTCAAATCAGCCCCAGCATTTT.

This clone was observed a few times. J is TRBJ1-5 and V is TRBV29-1, with 10 bases fitting TRBD1. The germline gives CDR1 SQVTM, CDR2 ANQGSEA. The CDR3 extends over 15 amino acids. V shed 6 bases and J 3 bases; nucleotides not matched to a gene: 8. Written as DNA, the CDR3 is TGCAGCGTCGCCCCGACAGGGGGCTTCAATCAGCCCCAGCATTTT. It codes for CSVAPTGGFNQPQHF.

This clone occurred once. The V gene is TRBV5-4, the J gene TRBJ1-1; D gene unclear. CDR1 and CDR2 (germline): SGHNT, YYREEE (reference sequence). V lost 0 bases and J 0 bases, leaving 9 bases between the germline ends. This CDR3 is built from 15 residues. CDR3 residues: CASSLGVQVNTEAFF. CDR3 DNA: TGTGCCAGCAGCTTGGGGGTACAAGTGAACACTGAAGCTTTCTTT.

V and J are TRBV4-3 and TRBJ2-7; D may be TRBD2 (6 bases). This CDR3 contains 16 residues. In germline, CDR1 is LGHNA, CDR2 YSLEER. The V end was cut by 4 bases, the J end by 3 bases, with 19 bases between. The CDR3 DNA reads as TGCGCCAGCAGCCTCAGCACCGGGAGTAAAGTCTACGAGCAGTACTTC. It specifies CASSLSTGSKVYEQYF.

CDR3 coding DNA: TGTGCCAGCAGCCAGCAGGCCTATAATTCACCCCTCCACTTT. Translation: CASSQQAYNSPLHF. The chain uses TRBV19 and TRBJ1-6; D gene unclear. The CDR3 runs to 14 residues. From germline, CDR1 is LNHDA and CDR2 SQIVND (reference sequence). Trimming removed 9 bases from V and 2 bases from J, with 11 bases in between. Variable domain in full (rest from reference TRBV19 and TRBJ1-6): DGGITQSPKYLFRKEGQNVTLSCEQNLNHDAMYWYRQDPGQGLRLIYYSQIVNDFQKGDIAEGYSVSREKKESFPLTVTSAQKNPTAFYLCASSQQAYNSPLHFGNGTRLTVT.

CDR3: CASSMGPLYGYTF. Here the CDR3 DNA reads TGTGCCAGTAGTATGGGACCCCTCTATGGCTACACCTTC. The chain carries TRBV19 and TRBJ1-2, with a weak D call TRBD1 (5 bases). The CDR3 covers 13 residues. From germline, CDR1 is LNHDA and CDR2 SQIVND (reference sequence). The ends were cut back, 3 bases at V and 4 bases at J, with 9 bases in the middle.

This rearrangement joins TRBV4-3 to TRBJ1-2, with 8 positions matching TRBD1. Germline V gene data show CDR1 as LGHNA and CDR2 as YSLEER. This CDR3 region has 15 residues. V was pared by 0 bases and J by 6 bases, with 6 bases of the junction left unmatched. The CDR3 region has the DNA TGCGCCAGCAGCCAAGAGGGCAGGGGGCTAGATGGCTACACCTTC. This codes for CASSQEGRGLDGYTF.

The chain uses TRBV6-5 and TRBJ2-2; D tentatively reads TRBD1 or TRBD2 (6 bases each). Trimming removed 8 bases from V and 5 bases from J, with 15 bases in between. The CDR3 totals 14 residues. Germline-derived CDR1 and CDR2 are MNHEY and SVGAGI. The CDR3 spells CASGPGGGTGELFF. As DNA, the CDR3 is TGTGCCAGCGGCCCTGGAGGGGGAACCGGGGAGCTGTTTTTT.

The CDR3 loop is CASSFSETDLPGELFF. CDR3 sequence (DNA): TGTGCCAGCAGCTTTTCCGAGACAGATCTGCCCGGGGAGCTGTTTTTT. This chain connects TRBV5-6 to TRBJ2-2; tentatively, D is TRBD1 (5 bases). The germline CDR1 and CDR2 sequences are SGHDT and YYEEEE. Trimming shortened V by 2 bases and J by 6 bases, and 17 bases separated the two germline ends. The CDR3 extends over 16 amino acids.

V is TRBV19 and J is TRBJ1-2; TRBD1 aligns across 7 bases. Germline V gene sequence: CDR1 LNHDA, CDR2 SQIVND (reference sequence). CDR3 length equals 16 residues. Trimming removed 4 bases from V and 1 base from J; junction bases left unmatched: 9. The CDR3 bases are TGTGCCAGTAGTACGACCGGGACAGCCTATAACTATGGCTACACCTTC. Its protein is CASSTTGTAYNYGYTF.

This clone appeared once. This chain links TRBV6-5 with TRBJ2-7; D perhaps matches TRBD1 (6 bases). Germline V gene lookup returns CDR1 MNHEY and CDR2 SVGAGI. V was cut by 3 bases and J by 3 bases, with 12 bases left in between. The CDR3 is 14 amino acids. This chain's CDR3 is CASSYRTVGYEQYF. The CDR3 DNA is TGTGCCAGCAGTTATCGGACAGTGGGCTACGAGCAGTACTTC.

J is TRBJ2-5 and V is TRBV4-3; 7 positions match TRBD1. This CDR3 has 13 residues. With 5 bases clipped from V and 2 bases from J, the junction kept 2 bases outside the gene matches. Germline-derived CDR1 and CDR2 are LGHNA and YSLEER. CDR3: CASSKGQQETQYF. The CDR3 coding sequence is TGCGCCAGCAGCAAGGGACAGCAAGAGACCCAGTACTTC.

The rearrangement links TRBV19 to TRBJ1-1; 9 positions match TRBD1. There are 14 residues in the CDR3. V was pared by 5 bases and J by 2 bases, with 3 bases of the junction left unmatched. Germline CDR1 reads LNHDA; CDR2 reads SQIVND (reference sequence). The CDR3 DNA follows: TGTGCCAGTAGTCAGACAGGGGGTAACACTGAAGCTTTCTTT. Protein product: CASSQTGGNTEAFF. The variable domain in full, completed from reference TRBV19 and TRBJ1-1, reads DGGITQSPKYLFRKEGQNVTLSCEQNLNHDAMYWYRQDPGQGLRLIYYSQIVNDFQKGDIAEGYSVSREKKESFPLTVTSAQKNPTAFYLCASSQTGGNTEAFFGQGTRLTVV.

In its sample, this clone was seen once. V usage is TRBV6-5 and J usage is TRBJ1-2; D may be TRBD1 (5 bases). V was pared by 6 bases and J by 7 bases, with 12 bases between. The CDR3 spans 12 residues. Per germline, CDR1 MNHEY and CDR2 SVGAGI. The CDR3 coding sequence is TGTGCCAGCAGCCCGACAGTGGGTGGCTACACCTTC. Translated, it gives CASSPTVGGYTF.

This clone was observed once. The chain recombines TRBV10-3 with TRBJ2-3; TRBD2 aligns across 15 bases. CDR3 length equals 18 residues. Losses at the gene ends were 6 bases for V and 4 bases for J; bases not matched to a gene: 11. Germline V gene lookup returns CDR1 ENHRY and CDR2 SYGVKD. The DNA for the CDR3 is TGTGCCATCAGCGCCGGACTAGCGGGAGGGATTTCAGCAGATACGCAGTATTTT. It is translated as CAISAGLAGGISADTQYF.